This TCR beta chain was documented in a study of T-cell memory formation after mild COVID-19. Whole-study context: TCR clusters mostly belonged to single donors.

Study outcomes and limitations: Clones contracting day 15 to 85 were balanced CD4/CD8; later expanders leaned CD4+. Most CD4+ clones that shrank were in CM and EM, while CD8+ ones turned up in EMRA. Cross-reactive memory appears to have joined, as suggested by some responding clones showing up in pre-infection memory.

Notes on this clonotype: Its target is unknown.

This CDR3 contains 15 residues. Germline trimming cut 6 bases from V and 6 bases from J; bases unmatched to any gene: 7. TCRdb reprocessed the 5' RACE reads via MiXCR and lists one record per CDR3 protein. The sample lists fewer than 150,000 distinct CDR3 sequences, approximately 15% occurring once. The chain links TRBV12-3 or TRBV12-4 to TRBJ2-1, with 11 bases identical to TRBD2. Sequencing was performed on PBMCs or a T cell subset sorted from them (not recorded which). The TCR comes from a man younger than 30 who had mild COVID-19 (a few samples of this study predate the infection). Cell type and time point are not known. DNA for the CDR3: TGTGCCAGCAGCCCTAGCGGGAGGAAGGGCAATGAGCAGTTCTTC. Translation: CASSPSGRKGNEQFF.